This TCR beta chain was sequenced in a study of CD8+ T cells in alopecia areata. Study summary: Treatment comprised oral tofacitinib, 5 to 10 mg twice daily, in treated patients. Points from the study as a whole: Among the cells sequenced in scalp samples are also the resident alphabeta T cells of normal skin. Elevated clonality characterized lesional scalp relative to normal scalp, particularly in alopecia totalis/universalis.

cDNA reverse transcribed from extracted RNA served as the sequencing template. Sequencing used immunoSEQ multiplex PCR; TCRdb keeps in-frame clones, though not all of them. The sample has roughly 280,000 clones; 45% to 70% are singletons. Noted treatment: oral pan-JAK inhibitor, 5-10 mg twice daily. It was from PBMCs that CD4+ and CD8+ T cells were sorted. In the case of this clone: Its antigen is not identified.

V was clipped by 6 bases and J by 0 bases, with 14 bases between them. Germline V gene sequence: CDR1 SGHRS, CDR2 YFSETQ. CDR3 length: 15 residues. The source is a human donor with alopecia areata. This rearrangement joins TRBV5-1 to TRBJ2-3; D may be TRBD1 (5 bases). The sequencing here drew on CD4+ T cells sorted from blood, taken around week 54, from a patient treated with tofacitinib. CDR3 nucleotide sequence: TGCGCCAGCAACCCAGGGTTCACTAGCACAGATACGCAGTATTTT. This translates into CASNPGFTSTDTQYF.